The source of this T cell receptor (beta chain) is a study of metastatic and nonmetastatic thyroid tumors. Turning to the study itself: Repertoire comparison spanned blood and tumor or nodule tissue of malignant and benign thyroid patients.

Per germline, CDR1 MDHEN and CDR2 SYDVKM. The CDR3 has 13 amino acids. V lost 6 bases to trimming and J lost 4 bases, with 10 bases between them. General observations from the study: In blood and tumor, TCR beta diversity was reportedly significantly higher in malignant thyroid tumors than in benign nodules.

Treatment of any kind had been given to no patient before thyroid surgery. This clone has ten or more counts. Its antigen is undetermined. Per the original methods: Differences in CDR3 between clinicopathological groups were drawn on to build a classifier intended to discriminate distant-metastatic papillary thyroid cancer patients. TCRdb reprocessed the PCR reads via MiXCR. These V and J calls derive from TCRdb rather than the authors' analysis. The sample yields about 24,000 clones, around an eighth seen once. This clonotype was obtained from a female donor with papillary thyroid cancer or a benign thyroid nodule (not recorded which). Some clones in this sample may be carry-over from other donors' samples. Specimen: blood. The chain couples TRBV28 to TRBJ1-5; the D is unclear. Here the CDR3 DNA reads TGTGCCAGCAGCGCGCTAGGGAATCAGCCCCAGCATTTT. This sequence encodes CASSALGNQPQHF.